The clone carrying this T cell receptor (beta chain) came up a few times. Its cognate antigen is unknown. The sample comes from a study of vaccination and CD4 T cells after COVID-19. Study at large: Culture controls were given either a CEFX pool, an HIV-1 Nef pool, or no peptide. Findings of the study overall: Spike mono-reactivity was found in 304 of 307 vaccine-specific clones from convalescent patients. A nonsignificant median increase from 21 to 38 SARS-CoV-2-reactive clonotypes was observed.

As to treatment: roughly 11-day PBMC culture with coronavirus spike peptide pools or control peptides (ViraFEST assay). Unexposed donor CD4+ T cells predated the COVID-19 pandemic, collected 2011-2018. Once peptide pools had expanded antigen-specific T cells, ViraFEST sequenced TCRs. Sequencing of DNA taken from cultured CD4+ T cells relied on the Oncomine TCR Beta short-read assay. TCRdb independently ran MiXCR on the PCR reads; one entry per CDR3 protein. The data contain 8,500 to 10,000 distinct CDR3 sequences, around three fifths of them singletons. V lost 5 bases, J lost 8 bases, and 13 bases lay in between. The CDR3 totals 13 residues. Germline-derived CDR1 and CDR2 are DFQATT and SNEGSKA (reference sequence).

This chain links TRBV20-1 with TRBJ1-6; D is possibly TRBD1 (6 bases). Sequenced input: CD4+ T cells from blood, cultured in vitro. The source is a human donor in good health. Written as DNA, the CDR3 is TGCAGTGCTCCAGGGGATTTATATTCACCCCTCCACTTT. It translates to CSAPGDLYSPLHF.